Shown below are 12 T cell receptor beta chains from a single sample sequenced in a study of naive and memory T cell subsets. An equimolar mix of two oligonucleotides served as the beta constant-region primer for TRBC1 and TRBC2. Ligated cDNA was amplified by four rounds of PCR with nested alpha and beta constant-region primers and SP2. TCRdb re-derived calls from the UMI-ligation and nested PCR reads in MiXCR, one entry per CDR3 protein. The sample includes roughly 130,000 distinct CDR3 sequences, 35% to 40% of them seen just once. The specimen sequenced was central memory CD4+ T cells from blood. The receptors shown here come from a human donor in good health.

The V gene is TRBV27, the J gene TRBJ2-3, with 12 bases aligning to TRBD2. Per germline, CDR1 MNHEY and CDR2 SMNVEV (reference sequence). The V gene end was trimmed by 5 bases and the J gene end by 4 bases; junction bases not matched to a gene: 10. The CDR3 runs 17 residues. The CDR3 sequence: CASSPDPTSGRPDTQYF. The CDR3 bases are TGTGCCAGCAGTCCCGACCCGACTAGCGGGAGACCAGATACGCAGTATTTT.

This sequence joins TRBV5-5 and TRBJ2-6; TRBD1 aligns across 9 bases. J lost 0 bases, V lost 4 bases, and 5 bases had no gene match. Per the germline V gene, CDR1 is SGHKS and CDR2 is YYEKEE (reference sequence). The CDR3 is 17 residues long. The CDR3 nucleotides read TGTGCCAGCAGCAGAGGGACAGGGAGCTCTGGGGCCAACGTCCTGACTTTC. Translated: CASSRGTGSSGANVLTF.

This clonotype was seen only a few times. V usage is TRBV29-1 and J usage is TRBJ2-7; TRBD2 matches at 12 bases. V was pared by 4 bases and J by 0 bases, with 7 bases of the junction left unmatched. This CDR3 is built from 16 residues. In germline, CDR1 is SQVTM, CDR2 ANQGSEA. CDR3 loop: CSVVGLAGGPSYEQYF. CDR3 DNA sequence: TGCAGCGTTGTAGGGCTAGCGGGAGGGCCCTCCTACGAGCAGTACTTC.

The rearrangement links TRBV27 to TRBJ2-7; D is tentatively TRBD1 or TRBD2 (5 bases each). The germline V and J ends were trimmed by 4 bases and 2 bases, with 15 bases remaining between them. This CDR3 has 15 amino acids. Germline values: CDR1 MNHEY, CDR2 SMNVEV (reference sequence). The CDR3 protein is CASSSTGRQTYEQYF. In DNA, the CDR3 is TGTGCCAGCAGTTCCACGGGACGGCAGACCTACGAGCAGTACTTC.

V and J are TRBV28 and TRBJ1-5; 9 bases are shared with TRBD1. This CDR3 contains 18 residues. V trimming: 5 bases; J trimming: 2 bases; junction bases outside the gene matches: 13. The V gene's germline CDR1 is MDHEN and CDR2 SYDVKM. The CDR3 bases are TGTGCCAGCAGTAAACCGGGACAGGGTATGCAAGGCAATCAGCCCCAGCATTTT. Protein product: CASSKPGQGMQGNQPQHF.

CDR3 loop: CASSQRIGGPSEQYF. In DNA, the CDR3 is TGTGCCAGCAGCCAACGGATTGGGGGCCCCTCCGAGCAGTACTTC. The chain combines TRBV11-2 with TRBJ2-7; D perhaps matches TRBD1 (6 bases). The CDR3 extends over 15 amino acids. V was clipped by 5 bases and J by 6 bases, with 20 bases between them. Germline CDR1 is SGHAT and CDR2 is FQNNGV.

The table lists this clonotype with a few counts. The rearrangement uses TRBV6-6 and TRBJ2-5; no clear D. Germline loops: CDR1 MNHNY, CDR2 SVGAGI (reference sequence). The CDR3 extends over 15 amino acids. V was clipped by 2 bases and J by 7 bases, with 17 bases between them. The CDR3 protein is CASSYPPVDGSTQYF. The DNA of the CDR3 is TGTGCCAGCAGTTACCCCCCCGTGGACGGGTCGACCCAGTACTTC.

This clonotype appeared a single time. This chain uses TRBV28 with TRBJ1-5; 10 bases map to TRBD1. Germline assignment: CDR1 MDHEN and CDR2 SYDVKM. V trimming: 6 bases; J trimming: 6 bases; junction bases outside the gene matches: 11. The CDR3 length is 16 residues. This CDR3 is CASSSPGTGVFQPQHF. CDR3 DNA: TGTGCCAGCAGCTCACCCGGGACAGGGGTGTTTCAGCCCCAGCATTTT.

This clonotype has ten or more counts. The chain couples TRBV29-1 to TRBJ2-1; D gene ambiguous. The CDR3 is 12 residues long. The V and J ends lost 2 bases and 6 bases respectively, with 8 bases between them. The germline gives CDR1 SQVTM, CDR2 ANQGSEA. CDR3 DNA sequence: TGCAGCGTTGAAAGGTCGGCCAATGAGCAGTTCTTC. As protein: CSVERSANEQFF.

This clonotype came up a few times. The CDR3 DNA reads TGTGCCAGCAGCCATCTCCTAGCGAACACAGATACGCAGTATTTT. This encodes CASSHLLANTDTQYF. This chain joins TRBV14 and TRBJ2-3; possible D gene TRBD2, 6 bases. This CDR3 region has 15 residues. Germline V gene data show CDR1 as SGHDN and CDR2 as FVKESK. The ends were cut back, 3 bases at V and 2 bases at J, with 12 bases in the middle.

This chain uses TRBV5-1 with TRBJ1-2; 9 bases align to TRBD1. Trimming took 4 bases from V and 2 from J; bases not matched to a gene: 3. CDR3 size: 14 residues. Germline V gives CDR1 SGHRS, CDR2 YFSETQ. CDR3 region: CASSIGQGNYGYTF. CDR3 nucleotides: TGCGCCAGCAGCATCGGACAGGGGAACTATGGCTACACCTTC.

This clonotype was counted a few times. CDR3 bases: TGTGCCAGCAGTTTCTCAGGCCAGAACACTGAAGCTTTCTTT. This codes for CASSFSGQNTEAFF. V and J are TRBV12-3 or TRBV12-4 and TRBJ1-1; unclear D gene. The germline V and J ends were trimmed by 3 bases and 1 base, with 9 bases remaining between them. CDR3 length: 14 residues.